This entry features one T cell receptor (beta chain) sequence. This CDR3 is 18 amino acids long. The germline V gene encodes CDR1 SGHVS and CDR2 FNYEAQ. Trimming removed 5 bases from V and 10 bases from J; junction bases left unmatched: 18. This specimen belongs to a study of blood T cell repertoires in COVID-19. Study-wide context: Collection of acute and convalescent COVID-19 samples took place in the United States, Italy and Spain.

Study processing details: Counts of nucleated cells, estimated from reference gene primer amplification, were obtained. This table comes from immunoSEQ multiplex PCR, and its TCRdb copy is limited to in-frame clones, with some not included. V and J calls plus clone size are reproduced from that table; the DNA served to infer D and trimming. Of about 270,000 clones listed, roughly 84% are singletons. This receptor was taken from a woman aged 18-30 years with acute or convalescent COVID-19. The chain uses TRBV7-6 and TRBJ2-1; 12 bases match TRBD2. What was sequenced was peripheral blood. This CDR3 reads CASSHLLSGLAGGQEQFF. CDR3 bases: TGTGCCAGCAGCCACTTACTTTCTGGCCTAGCGGGAGGGCAGGAGCAGTTCTTC.